This T cell receptor beta chain came from a study of technical replicates of blood from a few donors. In germline, CDR1 is SEHNR, CDR2 FQNEAQ (reference sequence). The CDR3 length is 15 residues. The J segment lost 7 bases and the V segment lost 1 base, leaving 7 bases of the junction unmatched. Here immunoSEQ multiplex PCR was the method, and the copy in TCRdb shows in-frame clones only, minus some. This table holds 11,000 to 15,000 clones, approximately 88% found once. The source of this sequence is a human donor in good health. The source material was PBMCs. The chain employs TRBV7-9 and TRBJ2-1; 7 positions agree with TRBD1. CDR3 loop: CASSLVEGAANEQFF. In DNA form, the CDR3 reads TGTGCCAGCAGCTTAGTTGAGGGGGCGGCTAATGAGCAGTTCTTC.